These T cell receptor beta chains were read from a single sample in a study of T cells in Graves' hyperthyroidism and ophthalmopathy. MiXCR, applied by TCRdb to the multiplex PCR reads, yields one record per CDR3 protein. There are some 460,000 distinct CDR3 sequences in the sample; less than 20% occur only once, and approximately 14% lies in the top ten. Sequencing was carried out using blood. These TCRs come from a woman younger than 35 with Graves' hyperthyroidism. Each CDR3 is given with its conserved first and last residue. Each record gives: J gene, clone size, V gene, D gene, CDR3 DNA, CDR3 protein. A D gene is named only where the DNA matches it firmly. Rows may omit the clone size; those that give it use once, few, many or a size class.

TRBJ1-1 many TRBV11-2 - TGTGCCAGCAGCTTAATCCACCCTGAAGCTTTCTTT CASSLIHPEAFF
TRBJ2-1 many TRBV11-2 TRBD2 TGTGCCAGCAGCACCGGGACTAGCGAATACAATGAGCAGTTCTTC CASSTGTSEYNEQFF
TRBJ1-2 many TRBV24-1 - TGTGCCACCAGTGAGGACAGATTTGGCTACACCTTC CATSEDRFGYTF
TRBJ1-1 many TRBV4-1 - TGCGCCAGCAGCCTTTTGGGGATGAACACTGAAGCTTTCTTT CASSLLGMNTEAFF
TRBJ2-1 many TRBV28 - TGTGCCAGCAGTTTGTCGGCAGGGGTTAGGTATGAGCAGTTCTTC CASSLSAGVRYEQFF
TRBJ2-3 many TRBV6-2/TRBV6-3 TRBD2 TGTGCCAGCAGCCACTCGGGACTAGCGACGACAGATACGCAGTATTTT CASSHSGLATTDTQYF
TRBJ1-1 - TRBV18 - TGTGCCAGCTCACCAGGGATTGGGGGACGTCGGAGGTTTACTGAAGCTTTCTTT CASSPGIGGRRRFTEAFF
TRBJ2-7 many TRBV28 - TGTGCCAGCAGTCCGATCAGAAAGTTTCTGTACGAGCAGTACTTC CASSPIRKFLYEQYF
TRBJ1-1 - TRBV19 TRBD1 TGTGCCAGTAGGGCGACAGGGGTTGACACTGAAGCTTTCTTT CASRATGVDTEAFF
TRBJ1-4 many TRBV3-1 - TGTGCCAGCAGCCAGAAATTCGGGGGCGGAGCAACTAATGAAAAACTGTTTTTT CASSQKFGGGATNEKLFF
TRBJ1-1 few TRBV24-1 - TGTGCCACCAGTGATGGAGGTAACACTGAAGCTTTCTTT CATSDGGNTEAFF
TRBJ1-3 - TRBV6-2/TRBV6-3 - TGTGCCAGCAGTTCACCGTGGGAGGGGGCTGGAAACACCATATATTTT CASSSPWEGAGNTIYF
TRBJ1-6 many TRBV2 - TGTGCCAGCAGTGATTCGTTGGGTTCACCCCTCCACTTT CASSDSLGSPLHF
TRBJ1-4 - TRBV2 - TGTGCCAGCAGTGACGGGACAACTAATGGAAAACCGTTTTTT CASSDGTTNGKPFF
TRBJ2-1 many TRBV20-1 - TGCAGTGCTAGGGGGGGACCCTACAATGAGCAGTTCTTC CSARGGPYNEQFF
TRBJ2-2 - TRBV28 - TGTGCCAGCCAGTTGGGGACAAGCACCGGGGAGCTGTTTTTT CASQLGTSTGELFF
TRBJ1-2 many TRBV11-1 TRBD1 TGTGCCAGCAGCTTAGACACAGGGGCCGCGACGGATTTGGGTTATGGCTACACCTTC CASSLDTGAATDLGYGYTF
TRBJ2-7 many TRBV5-1 - TGCGCCAGCAGCCCCTTAGGGAGCGACTACGAGCAGTACTTC CASSPLGSDYEQYF
TRBJ2-5 few TRBV5-1 - TGCGCCAGCAGCATAGGACCAGAAGAGACCCAGTACTTC CASSIGPEETQYF
TRBJ2-1 many TRBV20-1 - TGCAGTGCTAAGGGGCTTAGGGGCTACAATGAGCAGTTCTTC CSAKGLRGYNEQFF
TRBJ2-2 many TRBV5-5 TRBD2 TGTGCCAGCAGCTTGGAGCCTAGCGGGGGGCTCAACACCGGGGAGCTGTTTTTT CASSLEPSGGLNTGELFF
TRBJ1-1 many TRBV12-3/TRBV12-4 - TGTGCCAGCAGGGCCAGGGGATTTGGCCTCATGAACACTGAAGCTTTCTTT CASRARGFGLMNTEAFF
TRBJ1-1 - TRBV11-2 - TGTGCCAGCAGCGGGGGGTACACTGAAGCTTTCTTT CASSGGYTEAFF
TRBJ1-1 many TRBV4-1 - TGCGCCAGCAGCCAAGCCGGGACAGAAGCTTTCTTT CASSQAGTEAFF
TRBJ2-7 many TRBV28 - TGTGCCAGCAGTCTACAGGGGGAGGGCTACGAGCAGTACTTC CASSLQGEGYEQYF
TRBJ1-5 few TRBV9 - TGTGCCAGCAGCGTAGCGGGGGATCAGCCCCAGCATTTT CASSVAGDQPQHF
TRBJ1-1 many TRBV27 - TGTGCCAGCAGTTTATCGACAGCGGGGAACACTGAAGCTTTCTTT CASSLSTAGNTEAFF
TRBJ2-1 many TRBV28 - TGTGCCAGCAGTTTCGCCCGGGAGCAGTTCTTC CASSFAREQFF
TRBJ1-1 - TRBV6-2/TRBV6-3 TRBD1 TGTGCCATCCAAGAGGGACAGGAGAACACTGAAGCTTTCTTT CAIQEGQENTEAFF
TRBJ1-1 many TRBV19 - TGTGCCAGCAGCATAACAGGGAACACTGAAGCTTTCTTT CASSITGNTEAFF
TRBJ2-1 few TRBV20-1 - TGCAGTGCGAACAGGGTCGACTCCTACAATGAGCAGTTCTTC CSANRVDSYNEQFF
TRBJ2-1 many TRBV5-1 TRBD2 TGCGCCAGCAGCTTGGCTTGGGCGGGAGGATTCTATGAGCAGTTCTTC CASSLAWAGGFYEQFF